This T cell receptor beta chain was captured in a study of cytomegalovirus exposure and HLA in healthy donors. The PCR contained 60 Vbeta and 13 Jbeta primers. Method: immunoSEQ multiplex PCR; TCRdb's copy keeps in-frame clones and lacks some. The table has 110,000 or so clones, about 70% seen once; the top ten hold under 4%. Germline V gene lookup returns CDR1 SGHTA and CDR2 FQGTGA. CDR3 size: 14 residues. Trimming took off 2 bases at V and 7 bases at J, with 11 bases between the two ends. The TCR sequence derives from a man under 40 in good health and CMV-seronegative. Source material: PBMCs. This chain connects TRBV7-3 to TRBJ2-2; D is ambiguous. This CDR3 reads CASSLGQVSGELFF. DNA for the CDR3: TGTGCCAGCAGCTTAGGCCAGGTCAGCGGGGAGCTGTTTTTT.